The sequence of this T cell receptor beta chain was determined in a study of blood T cell repertoires in COVID-19. About the research overall: Samples taken during acute and convalescent COVID-19 were collected in the United States, Italy and Spain.

Per the authors' pipeline: From reference gene primer amplification, estimates of nucleated cell counts were derived. Some clones are missing from TCRdb's copy, which holds only in-frame ones; the method was immunoSEQ multiplex PCR. The DNA was the basis for D and trimming; V, J and clone size are from that table. Of 200,000 or so clones detected, roughly 80% appear once; the ten largest clones hold 5.1%. Germline V gene sequence: CDR1 SGDLS, CDR2 YYNGEE. The CDR3 has 16 residues. V was clipped by 0 bases and J by 1 base, with 13 bases between them. The chain is built from TRBV9 and TRBJ1-1; D gene unclear. Sample: peripheral blood. The clonotype originates from a human donor in a cohort sampled during active COVID-19. The CDR3 is CASSVATMGENTEAFF. In DNA, the CDR3 is TGTGCCAGCAGCGTAGCTACGATGGGCGAGAACACTGAAGCTTTCTTT.